The rows below give T cell receptor beta chains drawn from one sample of a study of high-grade serous ovarian cancer treatment subgroups. Here immunoSEQ multiplex PCR was the method, and the copy in TCRdb shows in-frame clones only, minus some. Here the sample spans about 16,000 clones, around 73% being singletons. Material for sequencing was tumor tissue. The receptors originated from a human donor with high-grade serous ovarian cancer. The CDR3 runs from the conserved cysteine through the conserved F or W. D genes are given only for firm matches. Clone size is not always given. Where it is, it says once, few, many or a class for expanded clones.

D | J | size | V | DNA | CDR3
- | TRBJ1-5 | few | TRBV7-2 | TGTGCCAGCAGCTTAGAGGGGCAGAGCAATCAGCCCCAGCATTTT | CASSLEGQSNQPQHF
- | TRBJ1-1 | - | TRBV7-2 | TGTGCCAGCAGCCCCGGGGAGGGCACTGAAGCTTTCTTT | CASSPGEGTEAFF
- | TRBJ2-3 | - | TRBV7-2 | TGTGCCAGCAGCCCGTACGGACAGACTAGCACAGATACGCAGTATTTT | CASSPYGQTSTDTQYF
TRBD1 | TRBJ2-3 | - | TRBV4-1 | TGCGCCAGCAGCCGAGTGGGTTGGGACAGGGAGACAGATACGCAGTATTTT | CASSRVGWDRETDTQYF
- | TRBJ1-6 | - | TRBV5-6 | TGTGCCAGCAGCCTGGGGGCCACCCTTAATTCACCCCTCCACTTT | CASSLGATLNSPLHF
TRBD1 | TRBJ1-6 | - | TRBV6-5 | TGTGCCAGCAGGGACAGGGAAAATTCACCCCTCCACTTT | CASRDRENSPLHF
TRBD2 | TRBJ2-3 | - | TRBV5-8 | TGTGCCAGCAGCTTGGCCGTGCTAGCGGGGGGACGCACAGATACGCAGTATTTT | CASSLAVLAGGRTDTQYF
- | TRBJ1-2 | - | TRBV30 | TGTGCCTGGAGAGTCCCCCCCTATGGTTACTATGGCTACACCTTC | CAWRVPPYGYYGYTF
- | TRBJ1-1 | few | TRBV18 | TGTGCCAGCTCACCAGCATGGGCCAACACTGAAGCTTTCTTT | CASSPAWANTEAFF
TRBD1 | TRBJ1-3 | - | TRBV27 | TGTGCCACCGGACAGGGGACTGGAAACACCATATATTTT | CATGQGTGNTIYF
TRBD1 | TRBJ2-5 | few | TRBV11-2 | TGTGCCAGCAGCCCGTACAGGGGATCCGAGACCCAGTACTTC | CASSPYRGSETQYF
- | TRBJ1-5 | - | TRBV7-2 | TGTGCCAGCAGCTCGGGACTTCGACCGGAGGAGCCCCAGCATTTT | CASSSGLRPEEPQHF
TRBD1 | TRBJ2-7 | - | TRBV7-6 | TGTGCCAGCAGCTTACAGGGGGCGACGAGCTCCTACGAGCAGTACTTC | CASSLQGATSSYEQYF
- | TRBJ1-1 | - | TRBV14 | TGTGCCAGCAGCCGGGGGCTTGGGGTAGCTTTCTTT | CASSRGLGVAFF
TRBD2 | TRBJ2-1 | - | TRBV19 | TGTGCCAGTAGTCCGTGGACTAGCGGGGGGGGAATTGAGCAGTTCTTC | CASSPWTSGGGIEQFF
- | TRBJ2-3 | - | TRBV7-3 | TGTGCCAGCAGCTTAACGAATGAATATACGCAGTATTTT | CASSLTNEYTQYF
TRBD1 | TRBJ1-2 | once | TRBV6-5 | TGTGCCAGCAGTTACTCGACAGGGCCCTTGGGCGGCTACACCTTC | CASSYSTGPLGGYTF
TRBD1 | TRBJ1-5 | once | TRBV19 | TGTGCCAGTAGCCCCACTGACAGGGGGCTTCAGCCCCAGCATTTT | CASSPTDRGLQPQHF
- | TRBJ2-7 | - | TRBV7-2 | TGTGCCAGCAGCTTAGTAGTCGGGTACGAGCAGTACTTC | CASSLVVGYEQYF
TRBD2 | TRBJ2-3 | - | TRBV7-9 | TGTGCCAGCAGCTCGTTAGCGGGGGGGCAAGCAGATACGCAGTATTTT | CASSSLAGGQADTQYF
TRBD1 | TRBJ2-7 | - | TRBV4-2 | TGTGCCAGCAGCCAAATTCGGACAGGGATCTCCTACGAGCAGTACTTC | CASSQIRTGISYEQYF
- | TRBJ2-1 | once | TRBV5-1 | TGCGCCAGCAGCTTGGGCGCTACATACAATGAGCAGTTCTTC | CASSLGATYNEQFF
- | TRBJ2-5 | - | TRBV11-3 | TGTGCCAGCAGCTTAGGTCTAGCCATGGAGACCCAGTACTTC | CASSLGLAMETQYF
- | TRBJ1-1 | few | TRBV6-5 | TGTGCCAGCAGCCCTTCCGGCCTGATGAACACTGAAGCTTTCTTT | CASSPSGLMNTEAFF
- | TRBJ2-5 | - | TRBV9 | TGTGCCAGCAGTCCTAGTCCAGGGATCAAGACCCAGTACTTC | CASSPSPGIKTQYF
TRBD1 | TRBJ2-3 | few | TRBV9 | TGTGCCAGCAGCACCGGACAGGGGGCGCGGGGTACGCAGTATTTT | CASSTGQGARGTQYF
- | TRBJ1-1 | - | TRBV11-3 | TGTGCCAGCAGCAGGGACACTGAAGCTTTCTTT | CASSRDTEAFF
- | TRBJ2-5 | - | TRBV6-1 | TGTGCCAGCAGTTCAATGGGGGCCGGACAAGAGACCCAGTACTTC | CASSSMGAGQETQYF
- | TRBJ2-7 | - | TRBV7-8 | TGTGCCAGCAGCTTAGTTCTGGGGTACGAGCAGTACTTC | CASSLVLGYEQYF
- | TRBJ2-3 | - | TRBV5-1 | TGCGCCAGCAAAGGCGGGCCGTCCACAGATACGCAGTATTTT | CASKGGPSTDTQYF
TRBD1 | TRBJ1-6 | - | TRBV6-5 | TGTGCCAGCACAGCGGGACAGGCTTCACCCCTCCACTTT | CASTAGQASPLHF
- | TRBJ1-6 | once | TRBV9 | TGTGCCAGCAGCGTTAGATCCGATAATTCACCCCTCCACTTT | CASSVRSDNSPLHF
- | TRBJ2-1 | - | TRBV5-5 | TGTGCCAGCAGCTTAAAGGGTGGTCCGGATGAGCAGTTCTTC | CASSLKGGPDEQFF
TRBD1 | TRBJ2-7 | - | TRBV9 | TGTGCCAGCAGCCCCCAGGGGGCCTACGAGCAGTACTTC | CASSPQGAYEQYF
- | TRBJ2-1 | - | TRBV9 | TGTGCCAGCAGCGTAGCGGGGGCCTACAATGAGCAGTTCTTC | CASSVAGAYNEQFF